The following is a T cell receptor beta chain sequence with its context. The data were obtained in a study of blood T cell repertoires in COVID-19. CDR1 and CDR2 from the germline V gene are SGHTA and FQGNSA. The CDR3 spans 15 residues. Unmatched junction bases numbered 6, after V lost 3 bases and J lost 2 bases. Grouping used clinical history reported by participants in a survey and questionnaire. Some clones are missing from TCRdb's copy, which holds only in-frame ones; the method was immunoSEQ multiplex PCR. The data contain under 350,000 clones, 90% of them singletons. The chain combines TRBV7-2 with TRBJ1-2, with 7 bases lining up with TRBD1. This clonotype originated in a man in his sixties who had recovered from COVID-19. Sequencing was done on a sample of PBMCs or T cells enriched from blood (not recorded which). The CDR3 region is CASSFHRDRNYGYTF. The CDR3 nucleotides read TGTGCCAGCAGCTTCCACCGGGACAGAAACTATGGCTACACCTTC.